The present T cell receptor beta chain was sequenced within a study of blood T cell repertoires in COVID-19. TCRdb's copy holds only in-frame clones and misses some; the assay was immunoSEQ multiplex PCR. In the table there are tens of thousands of clones, around 86% of which are singletons. The V end lost 2 bases, the J end lost 2 bases, and 6 bases lay between the germline ends. The germline gives CDR1 GTSNPN, CDR2 SVGIG (reference sequence). The length of the CDR3 is 12 residues. The sequence derives from a woman in her seventies with acute or convalescent COVID-19. J is TRBJ2-5 and V is TRBV30; D unresolved. The sequenced sample consisted of peripheral blood. The CDR3 region has the DNA TGTGCCTGGAGTACTGGTCAAGAGACCCAGTACTTC. Its translation is CAWSTGQETQYF.